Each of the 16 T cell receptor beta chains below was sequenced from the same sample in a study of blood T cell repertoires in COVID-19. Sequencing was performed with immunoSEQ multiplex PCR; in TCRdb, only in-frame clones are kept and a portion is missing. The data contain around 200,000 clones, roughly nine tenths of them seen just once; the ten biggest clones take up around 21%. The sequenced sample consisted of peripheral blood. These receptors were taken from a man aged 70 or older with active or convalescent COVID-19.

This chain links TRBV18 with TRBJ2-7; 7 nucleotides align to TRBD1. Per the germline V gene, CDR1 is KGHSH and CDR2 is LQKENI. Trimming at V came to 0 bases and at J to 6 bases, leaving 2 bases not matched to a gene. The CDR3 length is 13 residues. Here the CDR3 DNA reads TGTGCCAGCTCACCACCGCCAGGGGGCGAGCAGTACTTC. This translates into CASSPPPGGEQYF.

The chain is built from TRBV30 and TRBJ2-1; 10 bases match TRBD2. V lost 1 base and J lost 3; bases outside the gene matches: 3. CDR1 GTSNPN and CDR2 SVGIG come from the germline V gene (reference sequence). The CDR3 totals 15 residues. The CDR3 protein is CAWSGKREGYNEQFF. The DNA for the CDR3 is TGTGCCTGGAGTGGAAAGCGGGAGGGCTACAATGAGCAGTTCTTC.

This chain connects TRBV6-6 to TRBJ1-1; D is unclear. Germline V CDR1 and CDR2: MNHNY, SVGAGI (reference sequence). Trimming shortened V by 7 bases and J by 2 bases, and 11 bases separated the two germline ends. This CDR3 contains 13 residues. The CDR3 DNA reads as TGTGCCAGCAATTCCAACAGTAACACTGAAGCTTTCTTT. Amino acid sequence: CASNSNSNTEAFF.

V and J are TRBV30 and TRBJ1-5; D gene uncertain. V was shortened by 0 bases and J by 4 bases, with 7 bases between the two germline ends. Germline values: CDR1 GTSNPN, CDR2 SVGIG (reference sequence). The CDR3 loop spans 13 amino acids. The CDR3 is CAWSVPGNQPQHF. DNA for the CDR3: TGTGCCTGGAGTGTACCGGGGAATCAGCCCCAGCATTTT.

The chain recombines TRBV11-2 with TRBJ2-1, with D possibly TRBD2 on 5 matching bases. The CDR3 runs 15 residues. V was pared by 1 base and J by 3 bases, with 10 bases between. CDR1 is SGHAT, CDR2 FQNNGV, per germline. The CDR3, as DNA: TGTGCCAGCAGCTTAGTTGGCGGGTACTACAATGAGCAGTTCTTC. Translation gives CASSLVGGYYNEQFF.

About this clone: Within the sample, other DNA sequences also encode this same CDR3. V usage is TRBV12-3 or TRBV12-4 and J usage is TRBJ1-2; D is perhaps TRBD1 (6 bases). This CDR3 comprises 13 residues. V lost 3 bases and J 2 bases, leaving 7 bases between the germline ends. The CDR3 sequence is CASSFDRNYGYTF. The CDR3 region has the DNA TGTGCCAGCAGTTTTGACAGGAACTATGGCTACACCTTC.

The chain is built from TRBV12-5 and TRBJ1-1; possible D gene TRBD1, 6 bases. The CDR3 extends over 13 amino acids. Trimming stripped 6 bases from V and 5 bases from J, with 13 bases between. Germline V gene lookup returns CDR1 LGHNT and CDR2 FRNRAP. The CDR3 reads CASGTGMGTEAFF. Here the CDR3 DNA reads TGTGCTAGTGGCACAGGGATGGGGACTGAAGCTTTCTTT.

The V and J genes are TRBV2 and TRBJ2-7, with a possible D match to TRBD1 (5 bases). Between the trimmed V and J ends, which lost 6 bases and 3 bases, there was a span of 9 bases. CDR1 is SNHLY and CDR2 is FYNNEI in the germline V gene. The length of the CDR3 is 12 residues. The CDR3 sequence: CASSTDSYEQYF. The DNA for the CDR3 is TGTGCCAGCAGCACAGACAGCTACGAGCAGTACTTC.

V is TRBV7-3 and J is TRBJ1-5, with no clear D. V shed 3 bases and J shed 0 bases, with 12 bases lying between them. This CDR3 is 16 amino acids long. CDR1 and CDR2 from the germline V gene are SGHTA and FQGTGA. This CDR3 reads CASSLKAGYSNQPQHF. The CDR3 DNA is TGTGCCAGCAGCTTGAAGGCAGGCTATAGCAATCAGCCCCAGCATTTT. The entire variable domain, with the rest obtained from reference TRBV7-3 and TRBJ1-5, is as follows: GAGVSQTPSNKVTEKGKYVELRCDPISGHTALYWYRQSLGQGPEFLIYFQGTGAADDSGLPNDRFFAVRPEGSVSTLKIQRTERGDSAVYLCASSLKAGYSNQPQHFGDGTRLSIL.

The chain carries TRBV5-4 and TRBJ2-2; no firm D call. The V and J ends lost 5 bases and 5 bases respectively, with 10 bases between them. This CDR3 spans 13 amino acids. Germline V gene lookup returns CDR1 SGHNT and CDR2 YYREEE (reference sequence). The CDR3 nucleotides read TGTGCCAGCAGATATAGTTTAACCGGGGAGCTGTTTTTT. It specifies CASRYSLTGELFF.

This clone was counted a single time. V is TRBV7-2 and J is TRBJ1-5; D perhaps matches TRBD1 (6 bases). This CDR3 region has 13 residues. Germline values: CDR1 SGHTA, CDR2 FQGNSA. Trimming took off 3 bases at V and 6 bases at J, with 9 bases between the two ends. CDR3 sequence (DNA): TGTGCCAGCAGCTTCTCAGGGGTTCAGCCCCAGCATTTT. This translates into CASSFSGVQPQHF.

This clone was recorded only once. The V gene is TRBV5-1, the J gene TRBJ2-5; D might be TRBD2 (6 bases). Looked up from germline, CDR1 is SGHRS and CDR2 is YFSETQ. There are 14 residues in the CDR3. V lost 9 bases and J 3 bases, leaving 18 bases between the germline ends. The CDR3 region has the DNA TGCGCCACTTCGAACGCCGGGAGCGAAGAGACCCAGTACTTC. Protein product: CATSNAGSEETQYF.

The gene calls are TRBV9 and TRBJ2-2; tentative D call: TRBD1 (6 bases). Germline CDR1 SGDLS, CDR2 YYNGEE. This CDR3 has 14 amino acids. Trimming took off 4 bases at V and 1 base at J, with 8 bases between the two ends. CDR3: CASSLGQNTGELFF. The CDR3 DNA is TGTGCCAGCAGCTTGGGACAGAACACCGGGGAGCTGTTTTTT.

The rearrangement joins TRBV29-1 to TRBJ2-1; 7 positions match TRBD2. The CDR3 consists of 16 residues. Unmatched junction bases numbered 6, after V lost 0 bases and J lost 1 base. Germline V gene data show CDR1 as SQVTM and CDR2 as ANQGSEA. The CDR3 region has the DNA TGCAGCGTTGAAGATCTGGGGGGGATATCCTACAATGAGCAGTTCTTC. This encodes CSVEDLGGISYNEQFF.

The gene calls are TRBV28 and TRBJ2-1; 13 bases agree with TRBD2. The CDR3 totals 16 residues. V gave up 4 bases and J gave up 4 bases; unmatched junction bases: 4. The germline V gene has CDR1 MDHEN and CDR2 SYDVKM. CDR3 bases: TGTGCCAGCAGTTACACTAGCGGGAGGGCGTACAATGAGCAGTTCTTC. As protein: CASSYTSGRAYNEQFF.

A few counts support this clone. CDR3 protein: CASSQDFVTANSPLHF. CDR3 sequence (DNA): TGCGCCAGCAGCCAAGATTTCGTGACAGCTAATTCACCCCTCCACTTT. The chain recombines TRBV4-3 with TRBJ1-6, with D perhaps TRBD1 (5 bases). V lost 0 bases and J lost 6, with 12 bases in between. The germline V gene has CDR1 LGHNA and CDR2 YSLEER. The CDR3 totals 16 residues.